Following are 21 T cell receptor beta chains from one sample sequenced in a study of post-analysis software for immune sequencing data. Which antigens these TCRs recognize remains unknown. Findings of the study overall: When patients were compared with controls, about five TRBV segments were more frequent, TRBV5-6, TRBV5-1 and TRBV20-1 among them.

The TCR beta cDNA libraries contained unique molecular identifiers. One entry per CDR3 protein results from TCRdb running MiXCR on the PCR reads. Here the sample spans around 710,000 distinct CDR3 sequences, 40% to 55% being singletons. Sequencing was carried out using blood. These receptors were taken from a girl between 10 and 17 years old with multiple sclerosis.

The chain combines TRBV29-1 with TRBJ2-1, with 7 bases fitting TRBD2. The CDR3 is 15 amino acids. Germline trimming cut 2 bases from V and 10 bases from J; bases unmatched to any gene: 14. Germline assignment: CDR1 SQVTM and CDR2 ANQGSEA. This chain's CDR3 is CSVEIPLAVLREQFF. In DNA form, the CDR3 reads TGCAGCGTTGAAATCCCGCTAGCGGTCTTAAGGGAGCAGTTCTTC.

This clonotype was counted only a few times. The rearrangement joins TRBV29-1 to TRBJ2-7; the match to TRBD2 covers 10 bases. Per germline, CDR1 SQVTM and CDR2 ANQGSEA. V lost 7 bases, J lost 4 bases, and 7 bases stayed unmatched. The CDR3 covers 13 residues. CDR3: CSAAASGSYEQYF. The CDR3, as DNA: TGCAGCGCCGCTGCTAGCGGGAGTTACGAGCAGTACTTC.

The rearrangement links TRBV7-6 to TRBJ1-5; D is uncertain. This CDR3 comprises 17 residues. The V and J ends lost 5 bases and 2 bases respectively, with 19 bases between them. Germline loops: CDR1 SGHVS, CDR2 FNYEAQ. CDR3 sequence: CASSPPATGLGNQPQHF. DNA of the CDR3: TGTGCCAGCAGCCCCCCGGCGACGGGTTTGGGCAATCAGCCCCAGCATTTT.

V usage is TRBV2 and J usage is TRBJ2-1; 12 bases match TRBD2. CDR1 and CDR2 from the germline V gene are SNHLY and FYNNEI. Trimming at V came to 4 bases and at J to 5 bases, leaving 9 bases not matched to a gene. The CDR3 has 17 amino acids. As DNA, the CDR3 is TGTGCCAGCAGTGTTCCGGTGACTAGCGGGAGAAACAATGAGCAGTTCTTC. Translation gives CASSVPVTSGRNNEQFF.

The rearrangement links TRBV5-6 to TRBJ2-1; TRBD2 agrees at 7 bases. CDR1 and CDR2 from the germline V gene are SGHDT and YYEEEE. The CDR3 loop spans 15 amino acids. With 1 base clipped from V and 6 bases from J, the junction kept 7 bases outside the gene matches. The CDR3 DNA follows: TGTGCCAGCAGCTTGAAGGGCGGGAGTTCCAATGAGCAGTTCTTC. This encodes CASSLKGGSSNEQFF.

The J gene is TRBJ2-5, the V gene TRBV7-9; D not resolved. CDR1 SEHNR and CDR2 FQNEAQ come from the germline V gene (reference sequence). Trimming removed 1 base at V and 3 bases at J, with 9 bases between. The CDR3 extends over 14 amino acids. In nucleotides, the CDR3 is TGTGCCAGCAGCTTAGTAACAGCAAAAGAGACCCAGTACTTC. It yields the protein CASSLVTAKETQYF.

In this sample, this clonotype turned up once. CDR3 sequence reads: CASSTGGAEDYGYTF. The CDR3 coding sequence is TGTGCCAGCAGTACAGGGGGCGCGGAGGACTATGGCTACACCTTC. The chain uses TRBV27 and TRBJ1-2; TRBD1 aligns across 9 bases. V shed 5 bases, J shed 3 bases, and the junction held 7 bases outside the gene matches. Germline CDR1 is MNHEY and CDR2 is SMNVEV (reference sequence). The CDR3 contains 15 residues.

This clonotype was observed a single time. CDR3 in DNA: TGTGCCAGCAGCATACAGGGGTTTAGTAATGAGCAGTTCTTC. Amino acids: CASSIQGFSNEQFF. V gene TRBV7-2 combines with J gene TRBJ2-1, with 7 nucleotides matching TRBD1. The CDR3 covers 14 residues. Germline V gene data show CDR1 as SGHTA and CDR2 as FQGNSA. Trimming cost V 5 bases and J 7 bases; bases outside gene matches: 8.

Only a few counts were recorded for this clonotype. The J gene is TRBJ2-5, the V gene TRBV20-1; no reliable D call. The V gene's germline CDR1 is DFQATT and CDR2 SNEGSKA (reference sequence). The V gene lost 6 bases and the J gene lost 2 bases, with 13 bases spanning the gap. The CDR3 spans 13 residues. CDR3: CSAQYVPQETQYF. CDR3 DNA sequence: TGCAGTGCCCAGTATGTCCCACAAGAGACCCAGTACTTC.

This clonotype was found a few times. In DNA form, the CDR3 reads TGTGCCAGCAGGGGAGAAGCTAACCCCTACGAGCAGTACTTC. Its translation is CASRGEANPYEQYF. The chain couples TRBV6-6 to TRBJ2-7, with D tentatively TRBD2 (5 bases). V lost 6 bases to trimming and J lost 2 bases, with 14 bases between them. This CDR3 spans 14 amino acids. Germline loops: CDR1 MNHNY, CDR2 SVGAGI (reference sequence).

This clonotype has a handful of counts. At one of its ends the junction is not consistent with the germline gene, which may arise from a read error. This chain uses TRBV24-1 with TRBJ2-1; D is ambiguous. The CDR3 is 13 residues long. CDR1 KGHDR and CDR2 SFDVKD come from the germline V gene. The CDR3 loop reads CATSDFMPSEQFF. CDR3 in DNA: TGTGCCACTAGTGATTTCATGCCTAGTGAGCAGTTCTTC.

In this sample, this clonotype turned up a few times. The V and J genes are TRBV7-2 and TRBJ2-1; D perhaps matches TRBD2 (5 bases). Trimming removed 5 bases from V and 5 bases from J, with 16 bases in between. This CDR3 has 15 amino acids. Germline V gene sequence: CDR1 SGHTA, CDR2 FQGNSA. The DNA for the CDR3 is TGTGCCAGCAGCCGGGGTAGGTTTGGGGACAATGAGCAGTTCTTC. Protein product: CASSRGRFGDNEQFF.

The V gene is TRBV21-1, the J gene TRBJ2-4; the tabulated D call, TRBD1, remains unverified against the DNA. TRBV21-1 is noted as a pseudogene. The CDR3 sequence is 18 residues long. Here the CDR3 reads CASSKGFFGALAKNIQYF. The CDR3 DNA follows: TGTGCCAGCAGCAAGGGATTTTTCGGGGCACTAGCCAAAAACATTCAGTACTTC.

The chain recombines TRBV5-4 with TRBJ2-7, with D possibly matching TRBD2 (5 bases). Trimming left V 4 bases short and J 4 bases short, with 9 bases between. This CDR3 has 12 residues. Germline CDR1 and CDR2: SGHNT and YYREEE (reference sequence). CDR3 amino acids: CASSAGVYEQYF. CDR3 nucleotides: TGTGCCAGCAGCGCCGGGGTTTACGAGCAGTACTTC.

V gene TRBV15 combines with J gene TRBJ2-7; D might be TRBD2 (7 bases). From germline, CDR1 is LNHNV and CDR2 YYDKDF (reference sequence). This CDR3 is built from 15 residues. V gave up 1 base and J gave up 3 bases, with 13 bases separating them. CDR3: CATSRVGGGVYEQYF. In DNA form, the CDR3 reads TGTGCCACCAGCAGAGTGGGAGGGGGTGTCTACGAGCAGTACTTC.

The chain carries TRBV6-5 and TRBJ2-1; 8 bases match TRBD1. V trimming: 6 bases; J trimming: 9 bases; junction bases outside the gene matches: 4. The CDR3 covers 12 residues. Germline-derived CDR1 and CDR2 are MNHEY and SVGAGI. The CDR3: CASSRQGIEQFF. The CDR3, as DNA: TGTGCCAGCAGCAGACAGGGGATTGAGCAGTTCTTC.

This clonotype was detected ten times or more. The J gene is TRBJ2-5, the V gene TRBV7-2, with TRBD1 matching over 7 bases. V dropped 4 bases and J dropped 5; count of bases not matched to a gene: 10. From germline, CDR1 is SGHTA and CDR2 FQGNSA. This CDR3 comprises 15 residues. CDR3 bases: TGTGCCAGCAGCTCAGAATCCAGGGGGTGGGAGACCCAGTACTTC. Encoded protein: CASSSESRGWETQYF. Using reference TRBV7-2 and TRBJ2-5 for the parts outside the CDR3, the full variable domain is GAGVSQSPSNKVTEKGKDVELRCDPISGHTALYWYRQSLGQGLEFLIYFQGNSAPDKSGLPSDRFSAERTGGSVSTLTIQRTQQEDSAVYLCASSSESRGWETQYFGPGTRLLVL.

CDR3 coding DNA: TGCAGTGCTAGGACATACTACAATGAGCAGTTCTTC. It is translated as CSARTYYNEQFF. The rearrangement links TRBV20-1 to TRBJ2-1, with D hard to call. Trimming took 3 bases from V and 3 from J, leaving 6 bases between them. Germline V gene sequence: CDR1 DFQATT, CDR2 SNEGSKA (reference sequence). The CDR3 is 12 amino acids.

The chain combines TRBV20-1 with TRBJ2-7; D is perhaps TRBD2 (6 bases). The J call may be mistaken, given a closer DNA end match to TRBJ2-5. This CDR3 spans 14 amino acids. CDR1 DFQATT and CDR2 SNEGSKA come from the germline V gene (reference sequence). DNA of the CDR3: TGCAGTACCCTGCCCTGGGGCGGGACGGAGACCCAGTACTTC. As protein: CSTLPWGGTETQYF.

This CDR3 reads CASSLGLFYEQYF. The CDR3 bases are TGTGCCAGCAGTTTAGGTTTATTTTACGAGCAGTACTTC. The V gene is TRBV28, the J gene TRBJ2-7; unclear D gene. The CDR3 covers 13 residues. Germline loops: CDR1 MDHEN, CDR2 SYDVKM. V was cut by 2 bases and J by 4 bases, with 9 bases left in between.

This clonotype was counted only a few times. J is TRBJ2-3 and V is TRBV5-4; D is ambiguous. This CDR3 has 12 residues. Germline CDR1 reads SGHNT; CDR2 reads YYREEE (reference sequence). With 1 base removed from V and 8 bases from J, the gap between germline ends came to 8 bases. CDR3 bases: TGTGCCAGCAGCTTGTCCCCGGGTACGCAGTATTTT. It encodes CASSLSPGTQYF.